The clone carrying this T cell receptor (beta chain) has more than one count but fewer than ten. MiXCR, run by TCRdb on the RT-PCR reads, gives a single entry per CDR3 protein. The sample lists 710,000 or so distinct CDR3 sequences; 15% to 18% were seen once. These data originate in a study of response to subunit inactivated influenza vaccine. The CDR3 has 13 amino acids. Germline V gives CDR1 SGHRS, CDR2 YFSETQ. Trimming took off 3 bases at V and 5 bases at J, with 11 bases between the two ends. This receptor was identified in a man in his forties or fifties who received an inactivated influenza vaccine. The specimen was PBMCs from blood, collected roughly 12 days after vaccination. The genes are TRBV5-1 and TRBJ2-5; tentatively, D is TRBD1 or TRBD2 (5 bases each). The CDR3 nucleotides read TGCGCCAGCAGCTGGGGGTTAGGGGAGACCCAGTACTTC. Protein: CASSWGLGETQYF.